This entry concerns a single TCR beta chain. The data were produced by immunoSEQ multiplex PCR, yet TCRdb's version contains in-frame clones alone and is incomplete. The sample contains almost 50,000 clones, 92% of which appear only once. The sample originates from a study of T cell changes during pregnancy in multiple sclerosis. The J segment lost 2 bases and the V segment lost 4 bases, leaving 4 bases of the junction unmatched. The CDR3 has 15 amino acids. Germline V gene data show CDR1 as LNHDA and CDR2 as SQIVND (reference sequence). The rearrangement uses TRBV19 and TRBJ2-3, with TRBD2 identical over 9 bases. Sequenced here: peripheral blood, sampled after pregnancy. The clonotype was recovered from a female donor with multiple sclerosis, enrolled in a pregnancy study. The CDR3 here is CASSTLAGITDTQYF. The CDR3 region has the DNA TGTGCCAGTAGTACTCTAGCGGGGATCACAGATACGCAGTATTTT.